Presented here are 14 T cell receptor beta chains from one specimen sequenced in a study of CD8 T cells in ankylosing spondylitis (dated by TCRdb to about 2017). The library was built by means of 5' RACE. TCRdb shows the sequencer as Illumina HiSeq 2500. The public sequencing data were trimmed at Q25 with fastp and processed into clonotypes with MiXCR by TCRdb, which kept only in-frame beta chains. Merged by CDR3 protein, the rows form single entries marked with the most common genes and DNA. The sample contains 230,000 or so distinct CDR3 sequences, around 25% of them found a single time. Together, the top ten hold less than 0.75% of the sample. The material sequenced was blood, either unsorted or a sorted T cell fraction (not recorded which). The receptors come from a male donor with ankylosing spondylitis or in good health (not recorded which).

The chain has TRBV5-4 and TRBJ2-2; a weak D match, TRBD1 (6 bases). The CDR3 is 15 amino acids. The germline gives CDR1 SGHNT, CDR2 YYREEE (reference sequence). The V end lost 4 bases, the J end lost 4 bases, and 14 bases lay between the germline ends. CDR3 protein: CASSQQGRRTGELFF. As DNA, the CDR3 is TGTGCCAGCAGCCAACAGGGACGGCGCACCGGGGAGCTGTTTTTT.

This clonotype has more than one count but fewer than ten. The J gene is TRBJ2-7, the V gene TRBV20-1, with TRBD2 matching over 7 bases. Germline V gives CDR1 DFQATT, CDR2 SNEGSKA (reference sequence). Trimming took 1 base from V and 3 from J; bases not matched to a gene: 3. The CDR3 loop spans 13 amino acids. The CDR3 DNA reads TGCAGTGCTAGAGTGCGGGGGAACTACGAGCAGTACTTC. Translating it yields CSARVRGNYEQYF.

The sample holds a few counts of this clonotype. The gene calls are TRBV7-8 and TRBJ2-4; 8 positions agree with TRBD2. V was pared by 3 bases and J by 5 bases, with 6 bases of the junction left unmatched. The V gene's germline CDR1 is SGHVS and CDR2 FQNEAQ. CDR3 size: 15 residues. The CDR3: CASSFSGTRENIQYF. The CDR3 DNA reads TGTGCCAGCAGCTTCTCCGGGACTAGGGAAAACATTCAGTACTTC. Variable domain in full (rest from reference TRBV7-8 and TRBJ2-4): GAGVSQSPRYKVAKRGQDVALRCDPISGHVSLFWYQQALGQGPEFLTYFQNEAQLDKSGLPSDRFFAERPEGSVSTLKIQRTQQEDSAVYLCASSFSGTRENIQYFGAGTRLSVL.

The V and J genes are TRBV20-1 and TRBJ2-5; no clear D. V was trimmed by 6 bases and J by 5 bases, leaving 7 bases between them. This CDR3 has 10 amino acids. The germline V gene has CDR1 DFQATT and CDR2 SNEGSKA (reference sequence). CDR3 in DNA: TGCAGTGCCGCTGATGAGACCCAGTACTTC. Encoded protein: CSAADETQYF.

With respect to this clonotype: At one of its ends the junction is not consistent with the germline gene, which may arise from a read error. V is TRBV6-1 and J is TRBJ2-5, with D perhaps matching TRBD1 or TRBD2 (5 bases each). The CDR3 totals 14 residues. Per germline, CDR1 MNHNS and CDR2 SASEGT. CDR3 region: CASSGAGTGETQYF. CDR3 DNA sequence: TGTGCTAGCAGTGGGGCAGGGACGGGAGAGACCCAGTACTTC.

V gene TRBV29-1 combines with J gene TRBJ2-2, with unresolved D. V was clipped by 4 bases and J by 0 bases, with 12 bases between them. Per germline, CDR1 SQVTM and CDR2 ANQGSEA. This CDR3 contains 15 residues. The CDR3 bases are TGCAGCGTTGCTCGGACCGCCGCGAACACCGGGGAGCTGTTTTTT. Protein product: CSVARTAANTGELFF.

V usage is TRBV10-2 and J usage is TRBJ2-1; 11 bases match TRBD2. The CDR3 has 14 amino acids. Trimming removed 6 bases from V and 5 bases from J; junction bases left unmatched: 3. Germline loops: CDR1 WSHSY, CDR2 SAAADI. For the CDR3, the DNA is TGCGCCAGCAGACTAGCGGGGGACCACAATGAGCAGTTCTTC. Residues: CASRLAGDHNEQFF.

The table lists this clonotype with a few counts. The chain joins TRBV20-1 to TRBJ2-7, with TRBD2 matching 8 bases. CDR1 and CDR2 from the germline V gene are DFQATT and SNEGSKA (reference sequence). Trimming removed 7 bases from V and 2 bases from J; junction bases left unmatched: 4. The CDR3 is 12 amino acids. The CDR3 DNA sequence: TGCAGTGGTCAAGCGGGGGCCTACGAGCAGTACTTC. The encoded protein is CSGQAGAYEQYF.

The chain uses TRBV2 and TRBJ2-7; possible D gene TRBD1, 6 bases. The V end was cut by 7 bases, the J end by 0 bases, with 13 bases between. Germline CDR1 reads SNHLY; CDR2 reads FYNNEI. The CDR3 sequence is 14 residues long. CDR3: CASKNPTGSYEQYF. The CDR3 region has the DNA TGTGCCAGCAAAAACCCGACAGGCTCCTACGAGCAGTACTTC.

The chain recombines TRBV11-2 with TRBJ2-1; TRBD1 agrees at 7 bases. V was pared by 5 bases and J by 0 bases, with 7 bases of the junction left unmatched. The CDR3 sequence is 16 residues long. Germline lookup yields CDR1 SGHAT and CDR2 FQNNGV. The CDR3 protein is CASSQRRGSSYNEQFF. The CDR3 bases are TGTGCCAGCAGCCAACGCAGGGGGAGCTCCTACAATGAGCAGTTCTTC. Combining the CDR3 with reference TRBV11-2 and TRBJ2-1 gives the whole variable domain EAGVAQSPRYKIIEKRQSVAFWCNPISGHATLYWYQQILGQGPKLLIQFQNNGVVDDSQLPKDRFSAERLKGVDSTLKIQPAKLEDSAVYLCASSQRRGSSYNEQFFGPGTRLTVL.

The chain employs TRBV20-1 and TRBJ1-2, with D hard to call. V lost 4 bases and J lost 4, with 16 bases in between. Germline V gene lookup returns CDR1 DFQATT and CDR2 SNEGSKA (reference sequence). This CDR3 contains 14 residues. The CDR3, as DNA: TGCAGTGCTATACCAGATTCCCTGATCTATGGCTACACCTTC. It yields the protein CSAIPDSLIYGYTF.

This clonotype was detected a few times. As DNA, the CDR3 is TGTGCCAGCCGACAGGACAGGGCCTCCTACGAGCAGTACTTC. This sequence encodes CASRQDRASYEQYF. The V call is TRBV6-1, the J call TRBJ2-7; 8 bases are a match to TRBD1. The length of the CDR3 is 14 residues. V gave up 8 bases and J gave up 0 bases; unmatched junction bases: 6. Germline V gene sequence: CDR1 MNHNS, CDR2 SASEGT.

The CDR3 loop is CSVTGYPADTQYF. CDR3 nucleotides: TGCAGTGTTACCGGATACCCGGCAGATACGCAGTATTTT. The chain uses TRBV20-1 and TRBJ2-3; D remains unclear. CDR1 and CDR2 (germline): DFQATT, SNEGSKA (reference sequence). Trimming shortened V by 7 bases and J by 4 bases, and 15 bases separated the two germline ends. The length of the CDR3 is 13 residues.

This clonotype appeared a few times. The chain carries TRBV20-1 and TRBJ2-5; D perhaps matches TRBD2 (6 bases). The CDR3 extends over 12 amino acids. The V end lost 7 bases, the J end lost 3 bases, and 12 bases lay between the germline ends. The germline gives CDR1 DFQATT, CDR2 SNEGSKA (reference sequence). DNA for the CDR3: TGCAGTGGGGCGGGATTAAAAGAGACCCAGTACTTC. Translated, it gives CSGAGLKETQYF.